These 18 T cell receptor beta chains were sequenced from one sample in a study of blood T cells in healthy people across ages. Combining a sample-barcoded 5' primer with a J-beta primer mix, a second PCR ran for roughly 7 to 11 cycles. Each CDR3 protein is one row after TCRdb ran MiXCR on the 5' RACE reads. The sample includes 1.5 million to 2 million distinct CDR3 sequences, roughly a third of them seen just once. Sequenced material: blood. The receptors derive from a woman in her thirties in good health.

This clonotype appeared many times. V and J are TRBV7-3 and TRBJ2-3; a weak D match, TRBD1 (5 bases). Germline V CDR1 and CDR2: SGHTA, FQGTGA. Trimming cost V 4 bases and J 2 bases, with 13 bases left between them. The CDR3 is 15 residues long. CDR3 DNA sequence: TGTGCCAGCAGCTCGAATGGACACCTCACAGATACGCAGTATTTT. Residues: CASSSNGHLTDTQYF.

This rearrangement joins TRBV21-1 to TRBJ2-3. TRBV21-1 is shown as a pseudogene. CDR3 length: 17 amino acids. Written as DNA, the CDR3 is TGTGCCAGCATCCCAAAAAGTAGCCCACACTACACAGATACGCAGTATTTT. Its protein product is CASIPKSSPHYTDTQYF.

In this sample, this clonotype turned up a few times. The CDR3: CASSGAPQTYEQYF. The CDR3 DNA follows: TGTGCCAGCAGTGGGGCCCCACAGACCTACGAGCAGTACTTC. The gene calls are TRBV6-5 and TRBJ2-7; maybe TRBD1 (5 bases). Trimming removed 5 bases from V and 2 bases from J, with 13 bases in between. This CDR3 is built from 14 residues. Germline lookup yields CDR1 MNHEY and CDR2 SVGAGI.

This clonotype was observed a handful of times. J is TRBJ2-1 and V is TRBV20-1; maybe TRBD1 (5 bases). V was trimmed by 6 bases and J by 6 bases, leaving 15 bases between them. Germline lookup yields CDR1 DFQATT and CDR2 SNEGSKA (reference sequence). The CDR3 totals 13 residues. The CDR3 spells CSAETGRRNEQFF. CDR3 coding DNA: TGCAGTGCCGAAACAGGAAGGCGCAATGAGCAGTTCTTC.

The chain has TRBV4-1 and TRBJ2-7, with a possible D match to TRBD1 (6 bases). The J call may be wrong; the DNA end is better matched by TRBJ2-5. Germline loops: CDR1 MGHRA, CDR2 YSYEKL. This CDR3 region has 16 residues. This CDR3 is CASSQGSADRRETQYF. The CDR3 DNA reads TGCGCCAGCAGCCAAGGTTCGGCAGACAGGCGGGAGACCCAGTACTTC.

Of note for this clonotype: This could be a read error, since a much larger clone is one nucleotide away. The CDR3 loop reads CASSPSPSGADTQYF. The CDR3 coding sequence is TGTGCCAGCAGTCCTAGCCCGAGTGGCGCAGATACGCAGTATTTT. The V and J genes are TRBV12-3 or TRBV12-4 and TRBJ2-3; TRBD2 might be the D (5 bases). Trimming removed 5 bases at V and 4 bases at J, with 16 bases between. The CDR3 contains 15 residues.

The sample holds a few counts of this clonotype. J is TRBJ1-5 and V is TRBV6-2 or TRBV6-3, with D tentatively TRBD1 (5 bases). Deletions cut 6 bases from V and 7 bases from J, with 13 bases between. The CDR3 is 13 residues long. Germline-derived CDR1 and CDR2 are MNHEY and SVGEGT. The CDR3 DNA reads as TGTGCCAGCAGATTTGACAGCGGGCAGCCCCAGCATTTT. This encodes CASRFDSGQPQHF.

This clonotype was picked up a small number of times. V usage is TRBV25-1 and J usage is TRBJ2-4, with 12 bases that match TRBD2. Germline CDR1 and CDR2: MGHDK and SYGVNS. The V and J ends lost 4 bases and 1 base, in that order; junction bases with no gene match: 5. The CDR3 is 17 amino acids. This chain's CDR3 is CASSGWTSGTAKNIQYF. For the CDR3, the DNA is TGTGCCAGCAGTGGGTGGACTAGCGGGACGGCCAAAAACATTCAGTACTTC.

V usage is TRBV20-1 and J usage is TRBJ2-3, with D tentatively TRBD1 (6 bases). Germline values: CDR1 DFQATT, CDR2 SNEGSKA (reference sequence). The CDR3 length is 14 residues. V was trimmed by 6 bases and J by 5 bases, leaving 18 bases between them. The CDR3 DNA is TGCAGTGCCGAGGGGTGGGGGCCAGGAGATACGCAGTATTTT. Protein: CSAEGWGPGDTQYF.

This clonotype was recorded a few times. CDR3 protein: CAISPLAGVGNEQFF. DNA for the CDR3: TGTGCCATCAGTCCCCTAGCGGGAGTAGGCAATGAGCAGTTCTTC. The chain joins TRBV10-3 to TRBJ2-1; 10 nucleotides agree with TRBD2. The ends lost 5 bases at V and 6 bases at J; junction bases unmatched: 7. Germline values: CDR1 ENHRY, CDR2 SYGVKD. The CDR3 consists of 15 residues.

This clonotype was observed once. Germline is not matched at one junction end, which may reflect a read error. The V call is TRBV2, the J call TRBJ1-2; D ambiguous. The CDR3 loop spans 15 amino acids. Germline CDR1 and CDR2: SNHLY and FYNNEI. The CDR3 sequence: CASRLLRNLNYGCTF. As DNA, the CDR3 is TGTGCCAGCAGACTCTTGCGTAATCTTAACTATGGCTGCACCTTC.

The V gene is TRBV9, the J gene TRBJ2-3; maybe TRBD2 (6 bases). V shed 2 bases and J shed 6 bases, with 19 bases lying between them. CDR1 and CDR2 from the germline V gene are SGDLS and YYNGEE. CDR3 length: 16 amino acids. The CDR3 bases are TGTGCCAGCAGCGTCAACCGGGACTCCGGAAGGGATACGCAGTATTTT. Translated, it gives CASSVNRDSGRDTQYF.

In regard to this clonotype: The junction departs from the called germline gene at one end, perhaps through a read error. The chain has TRBV3-1 and TRBJ2-1; 7 nucleotides match TRBD1. Per germline, CDR1 LGHDT and CDR2 YNNKEL (reference sequence). This CDR3 contains 16 residues. The CDR3 DNA reads as TGTGCCAGCAGCCAAGGGGGACAGATCTCCTACAACGAGCAGTTCTTC. It specifies CASSQGGQISYNEQFF.

This chain uses TRBV20-1 with TRBJ2-3; 7 bases are a match to TRBD2. The CDR3 runs 16 residues. Trimming removed 5 bases from V and 6 bases from J; junction bases left unmatched: 17. Germline V gene lookup returns CDR1 DFQATT and CDR2 SNEGSKA (reference sequence). The CDR3: CSAPSLSGGEGDTQYF. In DNA, the CDR3 is TGCAGTGCTCCTTCCTTGAGTGGGGGGGAGGGGGATACGCAGTATTTT.

The chain joins TRBV11-2 to TRBJ1-2; unclear D gene. From germline, CDR1 is SGHAT and CDR2 FQNNGV. V shed 6 bases and J shed 5 bases, with 22 bases lying between them. The CDR3 loop spans 16 amino acids. CDR3 sequence: CASSPLRGPGGYGYTF. The CDR3 nucleotides read TGTGCCAGCAGTCCCCTGCGTGGACCGGGAGGTTATGGCTACACCTTC. Full variable domain (rest looked up from reference TRBV11-2 and TRBJ1-2): EAGVAQSPRYKIIEKRQSVAFWCNPISGHATLYWYQQILGQGPKLLIQFQNNGVVDDSQLPKDRFSAERLKGVDSTLKIQPAKLEDSAVYLCASSPLRGPGGYGYTFGSGTRLTVV.

The chain has TRBV5-8 and TRBJ2-1; D gene uncertain. The length of the CDR3 is 16 residues. V lost 2 bases and J lost 2, with 14 bases in between. Germline V gene sequence: CDR1 SGHTS, CDR2 YDEGEE. The CDR3 loop is CASSLTYRSTYNEQFF. The CDR3 region has the DNA TGTGCCAGCAGCTTAACGTATAGATCCACCTACAATGAGCAGTTCTTC.

The CDR3 DNA follows: TGTGCCAGCAGCCCCTCTCTGTATGAGCAGTTCTTC. Protein sequence: CASSPSLYEQFF. This rearrangement joins TRBV12-3 or TRBV12-4 to TRBJ2-1; no clear D. Trimming pared 6 bases from V and 8 bases from J, leaving 11 bases between. The CDR3 is 12 amino acids.

The chain carries TRBV6-5 and TRBJ2-2, with D possibly matching TRBD1 (6 bases). Trimming took 6 bases from V and 6 from J, leaving 14 bases between them. Germline-derived CDR1 and CDR2 are MNHEY and SVGAGI. The CDR3 sequence is 14 residues long. CDR3 DNA: TGTGCCAGCAGCTTATGGGGGCACCCCGGGGAGCTGTTTTTT. It codes for CASSLWGHPGELFF.